This TCR beta chain was recorded in a study of T cell clonality in common variable immunodeficiency. Study-wide results and caveats: In common variable immunodeficiency, TCR beta chains reportedly carried fewer deletions and N-nucleotide insertions.

Both groups were predominantly of Caucasian heritage. Clones were sequenced by immunoSEQ multiplex PCR, and TCRdb holds only the in-frame ones, with some missing. The sample was found to contain roughly 50,000 clones, and every one recurs. The CDR3 sequence is 16 residues long. V lost 6 bases and J lost 8; bases outside the gene matches: 13. Germline assignment: CDR1 SGHTA and CDR2 FQGTGA. This clone was recorded at least ten times. Its matching antigen is unknown. The read falls 3 residues short of the CDR3 end, and the missing part is taken from the germline J gene. This receptor was identified in a person between 18 and 75 years old in good health. The chain couples TRBV7-3 to TRBJ2-1; 10 bases are a match to TRBD2. Material for sequencing was peripheral blood mononuclear cells. CDR3 region: CASSKGGSSGSDEQFF. CDR3 DNA, as far as it was read: TGTGCCAGCAGTAAGGGGGGGTCTAGCGGGAGTGATGAG.